These T cell receptor beta chains were read from a single sample in a study of blood T cells in healthy people across ages. TCRdb re-called the 5' RACE reads through MiXCR, storing one row per CDR3 protein. The table has some 1.6 million distinct CDR3 sequences, roughly 32% seen once. Sample: blood. The receptors stem from a woman aged 25-40 years in good health. Each CDR3 is given with its conserved first and last residue. Fields, in order: V gene, J gene, D gene, clone size, CDR3 DNA, CDR3 protein. D genes are given only for firm matches. Only part of the rows carry a size: once, few, many, or a class if the clone is expanded.

v_gene: TRBV19; j_gene: TRBJ2-7; d_gene: -; abundance: -; CDR3nt: TGTACCAGTAGTATATCCGGGGGCCTTTCCTACGAGCAGTACTTC; CDR3aa: CTSSISGGLSYEQYF
v_gene: TRBV6-1; j_gene: TRBJ2-3; d_gene: -; abundance: -; CDR3nt: TGTGCCAGCAGTGATCGGGGTCCCGATACGCAGTATTTT; CDR3aa: CASSDRGPDTQYF
v_gene: TRBV10-3; j_gene: TRBJ2-5; d_gene: TRBD1; abundance: few; CDR3nt: TGTGCCATCAGCACGGGGACAGGGGGAGAGACCCAGTACTTC; CDR3aa: CAISTGTGGETQYF
v_gene: TRBV20-1; j_gene: TRBJ2-3; d_gene: -; abundance: -; CDR3nt: TGCAGTGCTAGCCCCCGCACAGATACGCAGTATTTT; CDR3aa: CSASPRTDTQYF
v_gene: TRBV15; j_gene: TRBJ2-5; d_gene: -; abundance: -; CDR3nt: TGTGCCACCAGCAGAGTTCGACTTCAAGAGACCCAGTACTTC; CDR3aa: CATSRVRLQETQYF
v_gene: TRBV28; j_gene: TRBJ2-3; d_gene: -; abundance: -; CDR3nt: TGTGCCAGCAGTCACGCTTTGACAGACACAGATACGCAGTATTTT; CDR3aa: CASSHALTDTDTQYF
v_gene: TRBV20-1; j_gene: TRBJ2-1; d_gene: TRBD1; abundance: -; CDR3nt: TGCAGTGCCCATCCCGGGACAGGGCGCTATCATGAGCAGTTCTTC; CDR3aa: CSAHPGTGRYHEQFF
v_gene: TRBV7-2; j_gene: TRBJ2-7; d_gene: -; abundance: -; CDR3nt: TGTGCCAGCAGCCCCCAAGGCCTGAGCAGCGAGCAGTACTTC; CDR3aa: CASSPQGLSSEQYF
v_gene: TRBV3-1; j_gene: TRBJ2-1; d_gene: -; abundance: many; CDR3nt: TGTGCCAGCAGCCAAACAGACAATGAGCAGTTCTTC; CDR3aa: CASSQTDNEQFF
v_gene: TRBV12-3/TRBV12-4; j_gene: TRBJ2-3; d_gene: -; abundance: few; CDR3nt: TGTGCCAGCAGTTTAATGGCGGGGAGCACAGATACGCAGTATTTT; CDR3aa: CASSLMAGSTDTQYF
v_gene: TRBV6-1; j_gene: TRBJ2-5; d_gene: TRBD2; abundance: -; CDR3nt: TGTGCCAGCAGTGAGGGGGAGGCCTCGGGGACAAGACTAGCGGGGACCCAAGAGACCCAGTACTTC; CDR3aa: CASSEGEASGTRLAGTQETQYF
v_gene: TRBV29-1; j_gene: TRBJ1-2; d_gene: -; abundance: -; CDR3nt: TGCAGCGTTCCCCATCGGGCCCCTGGGTATGGCTACACCTTC; CDR3aa: CSVPHRAPGYGYTF
v_gene: TRBV27; j_gene: TRBJ1-1; d_gene: -; abundance: few; CDR3nt: TGTGCCAGCAGACCGCGGGGAGACACTGAAGCTTTCTTT; CDR3aa: CASRPRGDTEAFF
v_gene: TRBV4-1; j_gene: TRBJ2-1; d_gene: -; abundance: -; CDR3nt: TGCGCCAGCAGCCCTGGTACTCGTGGAGCCTACAATGAGCAGTTCTTC; CDR3aa: CASSPGTRGAYNEQFF
v_gene: TRBV7-3; j_gene: TRBJ2-7; d_gene: TRBD2; abundance: few; CDR3nt: TGTGCCAGCAGCTTGGAGCGGGGAACCTCCTACGAGCAGTACTTC; CDR3aa: CASSLERGTSYEQYF
v_gene: TRBV4-1; j_gene: TRBJ2-3; d_gene: -; abundance: -; CDR3nt: TGCGCCAGCAGCCAAGATGGCCAGGGGAGGGTAGCGGCCCCCACAGATACGCAGTATTTT; CDR3aa: CASSQDGQGRVAAPTDTQYF
v_gene: TRBV9; j_gene: TRBJ2-5; d_gene: -; abundance: -; CDR3nt: TGTGCCGGCAGCGTAAGCGCCGGACAAGCACAAGAGACCCAGTACTTC; CDR3aa: CAGSVSAGQAQETQYF
v_gene: TRBV27; j_gene: TRBJ2-5; d_gene: -; abundance: medium-sized; CDR3nt: TGTGCCAGCAGTTCTGACAGACAAGAGACCCAGTACTTC; CDR3aa: CASSSDRQETQYF
v_gene: TRBV12-3/TRBV12-4; j_gene: TRBJ1-5; d_gene: TRBD1; abundance: few; CDR3nt: TGTGCCAGCAGTTCCTGGACAGGAGGTCAGCCCCAGCATTTT; CDR3aa: CASSSWTGGQPQHF
v_gene: TRBV10-3; j_gene: TRBJ1-1; d_gene: -; abundance: -; CDR3nt: TGTGCCATCTCCCTACGGGGGACTGAAGCTTTCTTT; CDR3aa: CAISLRGTEAFF
v_gene: TRBV25-1; j_gene: TRBJ1-1; d_gene: -; abundance: few; CDR3nt: TGTGCCAGCTCGGGCGGGGGGGTTTACTCTGAAGCTTTCTTT; CDR3aa: CASSGGGVYSEAFF
v_gene: TRBV5-5; j_gene: TRBJ2-7; d_gene: TRBD1; abundance: -; CDR3nt: TGTGCCAGCAGCTTAGATCTACAGGGGTTGACGGGCGAGCAGTACTTC; CDR3aa: CASSLDLQGLTGEQYF
v_gene: TRBV6-1; j_gene: TRBJ1-2; d_gene: -; abundance: many; CDR3nt: TGTGCCAGCAGCGGGGTAAACAACTATGGCTACACCTTC; CDR3aa: CASSGVNNYGYTF
v_gene: TRBV18; j_gene: TRBJ2-6; d_gene: -; abundance: -; CDR3nt: TGTGCCAGCTCACCACCCGGACAGTATACCTCTGGGGCCAACGTCCTGACTTTC; CDR3aa: CASSPPGQYTSGANVLTF
v_gene: TRBV20-1; j_gene: TRBJ2-5; d_gene: -; abundance: few; CDR3nt: TGCAGTGCTAGGGCCTCCCGGACGGCTCAAGAGACCCAGTACTTC; CDR3aa: CSARASRTAQETQYF
v_gene: TRBV24-1; j_gene: TRBJ2-3; d_gene: TRBD2; abundance: many; CDR3nt: TGTGCTATCGGCCAGCGGGAGAGGCCAGATACGCAGTATTTT; CDR3aa: CAIGQRERPDTQYF
v_gene: TRBV10-3; j_gene: TRBJ2-7; d_gene: TRBD1; abundance: few; CDR3nt: TGTGCCATCAGTGAGGCGGCCCCTGGACAGGGGGTTTACGAGCAGTACTTC; CDR3aa: CAISEAAPGQGVYEQYF
v_gene: TRBV27; j_gene: TRBJ1-2; d_gene: -; abundance: -; CDR3nt: TGTGCCAGCAGTATATCGCCCGACAGTTATGGCTACACCTTC; CDR3aa: CASSISPDSYGYTF
v_gene: TRBV18; j_gene: TRBJ1-2; d_gene: -; abundance: -; CDR3nt: TGTGCCAGCTCACCTCTCGCGGGGTCCGGGACACAAAACTATGGCTACACCTTC; CDR3aa: CASSPLAGSGTQNYGYTF
v_gene: TRBV9; j_gene: TRBJ2-3; d_gene: TRBD1; abundance: -; CDR3nt: TGTGCCAGCAGCGTAGACAGGGGTAAAGATACGCAGTATTTT; CDR3aa: CASSVDRGKDTQYF
v_gene: TRBV6-5; j_gene: TRBJ2-3; d_gene: TRBD2; abundance: -; CDR3nt: TGTGCCAGCAGTTACTCGAAGGGGAGCGGGGGGGCCTTAGATACGCAGTATTTT; CDR3aa: CASSYSKGSGGALDTQYF